The present T cell receptor beta chain was sequenced within a study of blood T cells in healthy people across ages (dated by TCRdb to 2015 to 2017). Some background on the complete study: Template switching captured roughly one uniquely barcoded TCR beta cDNA molecule per two T cells in model experiments. The study analyzed two additional independent replicas of 1 million unique cDNA reads from the same blood draw for two donors, one aged 18 to 29 and one aged 80 or older. To track age-related changes in TCR beta repertoire diversity, the study relied on deep sequencing normalized with unique cDNA molecular identifiers. To avoid experimental bias, donors of different ages were randomly spread across the sequencing lanes. Four age groups were formed from the donors: young (average 16 years), middle-aged (approximately 42), aged (around 68) and long-lived (82).

What the work shows at the level of the full study, not this receptor alone: There was a strong correlation between observed TCR beta diversity and the percentage of naive T cells measured by flow cytometry. The CMV infection status of donors was not known, potentially confounding age-related changes in expanded clonotypes. Observed TCR beta diversity per million T cells fell roughly linearly with age, and a significant reduction was already apparent by age around 40. Since profiling was done on bulk unsorted PBMCs, naive and antigen-experienced compartments could not be conclusively compared. Compared with the aged group, the long-lived group had more naive CD4+ T cells, fewer expanded clones and increased TCR diversity, a pattern suggesting age selection. Estimates of total diversity based on one million sequenced T cells were considered lower bounds and underestimates.

The CDR3 numbers 16 residues from cysteine through phenylalanine. Solely the CDR3 DNA is kept, with 48 bases framed from the first base. The germline V gene encodes CDR1 SGHNT and CDR2 YENEEA. Systemically healthy Caucasian individuals from Russia, 39 in total and aged roughly 6 to 100 years, were included as donors. About 9.6 milliliters of peripheral blood were collected from each donor into EDTA-treated Vacutainer tubes. PBMCs were isolated by Ficoll-Paque density-gradient centrifugation, with at least 6 million obtained per sample. Trizol reagent was used to extract total RNA from PBMCs, with at least 6 micrograms per sample. The percentages of naive CD45RAhigh/CD27high T cells were determined by flow cytometry on a PBMC aliquot from every donor. With respect to this clonotype: What this receptor recognizes is not known. A read error may account for a junction end that differs from germline.

Receptors were amplified or captured by 5' RACE. Data came from an Illumina HiSeq 2500. A second PCR of about 7 to 12 cycles was run with a J-beta primer mix and a sample-barcoded 5' primer. Each TCR beta cDNA molecule received a unique molecular identifier from a template-switch 5' adaptor carrying 12 random nucleotides. Each sample yielded at least 2.5 million CDR3-containing paired-end reads. First-strand cDNA was synthesized from all RNA with the Mint cDNA synthesis kit, primed by a TRBC-specific oligonucleotide. Following uracil-DNA glycosylase treatment, all cDNA underwent a first 18-cycle PCR with the universal primers M1SS and BC2_uni_R. On the authors' methods: For normalization, 1 million high-quality reads, each with a distinct molecular identifier, were randomly selected from each sample. Instead of being binned into consensus sequences, reads with shared molecular identifiers were discarded. CDR3 identification, clonotype clustering and error correction used MiTCR with a Q25 quality threshold and the strictest error-elimination algorithm. Lower-bound total TCR beta diversity was estimated with a nonparametric unseen species model using Euler transformation. TCRdb reanalyzed the raw reads on its own, using fastp at Q25 for trimming and MiXCR for clone calling, and kept in-frame beta chains. Each record represents a unique CDR3 protein, reported with the most common genes and DNA among its rows. The V and J calls and clone size come from TCRdb's table, not from the authors' own analysis. The sample yields roughly 2 million distinct CDR3 sequences; around half were counted once. The ten top clones hold around 2.1% of the sample.

The chain links TRBV11-3 with TRBJ2-5; 9 bases in the middle match TRBD1. The sequence was obtained from a woman aged 40 to 50 in good health. The sequencing input was blood. The CDR3 region has the sequence CASSLEGDRGSGTQYF. The nucleotides are TGTGCCAGCAGCCTAGAAGGAGACAGGGGGTCCGGGACCCAGTACTTC.